The 6 T cell receptor beta chains below all came from one sample that was sequenced in a study of CD8 T cells in ankylosing spondylitis. TCRdb reanalysed the 5' RACE reads using MiXCR and keeps one entry per CDR3 protein. The sample has 350,000 or so distinct CDR3 sequences; 11% are singletons. The sample was blood, either unsorted or a sorted T cell fraction (not recorded which). The receptors shown here come from a female donor with ankylosing spondylitis or in good health (not recorded which).

This clonotype was seen repeatedly, ten times or more. This chain links TRBV12-3 or TRBV12-4 with TRBJ2-1, with 8 bases aligning to TRBD1. The CDR3 spans 14 residues. After removal of 5 bases from V and 6 bases from J, the junction contained 6 bases not matched to a gene. CDR3 nucleotide sequence: TGTGCCAGCAGTCCTCAGGGGGCGTTCAATGAGCAGTTCTTC. This gives the protein CASSPQGAFNEQFF.

This clonotype was counted between two and nine times. The rearrangement links TRBV27 to TRBJ1-6; D is possibly TRBD1 (5 bases). The CDR3 is made up of 15 amino acids. Trimming shortened V by 4 bases and J by 0 bases, and 7 bases separated the two germline ends. CDR1 MNHEY and CDR2 SMNVEV come from the germline V gene (reference sequence). The CDR3, as DNA: TGTGCCAGCAGTTCGGGGCTCTCCTATAATTCACCCCTCCACTTT. Translating it yields CASSSGLSYNSPLHF.

This clonotype was seen many times. The chain recombines TRBV21-1 with TRBJ1-6; the DNA was not compared with TRBD1, the D call given in the table. TRBV21-1 counts as a pseudogene. CDR3 length: 19 residues. CDR3 amino acids: CASSKTWGREYPYNSPLHF. The CDR3 DNA is TGTGCCAGCAGTAAAACGTGGGGCAGGGAGTACCCCTATAATTCACCCCTCCACTTT.

This clonotype has just a few counts. The chain carries TRBV7-2 and TRBJ2-1; the match to TRBD1 covers 7 bases. With 5 bases clipped from V and 6 bases from J, the junction kept 13 bases outside the gene matches. CDR1 SGHTA and CDR2 FQGNSA come from the germline V gene. The CDR3 is 16 amino acids. Here the CDR3 DNA reads TGTGCCAGCAGCCCCGGTGCGGACAGGCGTTTCAATGAGCAGTTCTTC. It specifies CASSPGADRRFNEQFF. Drawing the rest from reference TRBV7-2 and TRBJ2-1, the complete variable domain is GAGVSQSPSNKVTEKGKDVELRCDPISGHTALYWYRQSLGQGLEFLIYFQGNSAPDKSGLPSDRFSAERTGGSVSTLTIQRTQQEDSAVYLCASSPGADRRFNEQFFGPGTRLTVL.

This clonotype was recorded at least ten times. The rearrangement joins TRBV20-1 to TRBJ2-3; 7 nucleotides match TRBD2. Germline V gene data show CDR1 as DFQATT and CDR2 as SNEGSKA (reference sequence). The CDR3 has 14 residues. The V segment lost 4 bases and the J segment 2 bases; nucleotides outside the gene matches: 6. CDR3 coding DNA: TGCAGTGCTATGAGCGGGGCCCACACAGATACGCAGTATTTT. Translation: CSAMSGAHTDTQYF.

Many counts were recorded for this clonotype. The chain couples TRBV15 to TRBJ2-3, with D unresolved. The V gene's germline CDR1 is LNHNV and CDR2 YYDKDF (reference sequence). Trimming shortened V by 2 bases and J by 0 bases, and 18 bases separated the two germline ends. The CDR3 sequence is 18 residues long. The CDR3 DNA reads TGTGCCACCAGCAGATACCCTCCTGGACGGTCCAGCACAGATACGCAGTATTTT. This translates into CATSRYPPGRSSTDTQYF.